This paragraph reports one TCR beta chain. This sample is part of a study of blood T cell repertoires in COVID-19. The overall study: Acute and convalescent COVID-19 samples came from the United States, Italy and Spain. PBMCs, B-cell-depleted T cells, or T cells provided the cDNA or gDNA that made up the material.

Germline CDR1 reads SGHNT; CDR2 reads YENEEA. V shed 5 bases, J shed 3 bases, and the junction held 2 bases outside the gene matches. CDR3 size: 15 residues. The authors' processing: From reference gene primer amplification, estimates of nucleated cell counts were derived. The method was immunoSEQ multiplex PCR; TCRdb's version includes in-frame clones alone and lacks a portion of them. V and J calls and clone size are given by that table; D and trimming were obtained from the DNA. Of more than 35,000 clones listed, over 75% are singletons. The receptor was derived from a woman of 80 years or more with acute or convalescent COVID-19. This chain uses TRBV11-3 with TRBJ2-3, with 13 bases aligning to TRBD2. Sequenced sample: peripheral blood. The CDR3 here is CASSQGLAGTDTQYF. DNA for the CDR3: TGTGCCAGCAGCCAGGGACTAGCGGGGACAGATACGCAGTATTTT.